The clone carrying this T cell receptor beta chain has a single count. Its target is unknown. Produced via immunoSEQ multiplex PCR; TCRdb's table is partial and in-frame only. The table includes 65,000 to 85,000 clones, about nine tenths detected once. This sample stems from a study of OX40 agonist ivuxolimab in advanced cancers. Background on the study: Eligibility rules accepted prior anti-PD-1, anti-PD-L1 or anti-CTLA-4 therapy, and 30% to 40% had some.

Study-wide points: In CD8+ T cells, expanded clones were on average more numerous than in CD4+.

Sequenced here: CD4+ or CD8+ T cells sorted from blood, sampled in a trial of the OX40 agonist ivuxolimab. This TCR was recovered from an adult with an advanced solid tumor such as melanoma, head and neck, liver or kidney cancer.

The chain's CDR3 is CASSLPGTYNEQFF. The CDR3 DNA reads TGTGCCAGCAGTTTACCCGGGACTTACAATGAGCAGTTCTTC. The chain joins TRBV28 to TRBJ2-1; tentative D call: TRBD2 (6 bases). CDR3 length equals 14 residues. V was trimmed by 2 bases and J by 4 bases, leaving 9 bases between them. CDR1 is MDHEN, CDR2 SYDVKM, per germline. The full variable domain, with the rest looked up from reference TRBV28 and TRBJ2-1, is DVKVTQSSRYLVKRTGEKVFLECVQDMDHENMFWYRQDPGLGLRLIYFSYDVKMKEKGDIPEGYSVSREKKERFSLILESASTNQTSMYLCASSLPGTYNEQFFGPGTRLTVL.